The clone carrying this T cell receptor beta chain was detected only once. The data are from a study of blood T cell repertoires in COVID-19. Turning to the study itself: Samples taken during acute and convalescent COVID-19 were collected in the United States, Italy and Spain. T cells, B-cell-depleted T cells, or PBMCs supplied cDNA or gDNA.

The germline V gene has CDR1 MDHEN and CDR2 SYDVKM. The CDR3 covers 12 residues. V shed 3 bases and J 13 bases; nucleotides not matched to a gene: 3. In the original analysis: Using reference gene primer amplification, nucleated cell counts were estimated. Generated by immunoSEQ multiplex PCR, the TCRdb table keeps only in-frame clones and is missing some. Clone size and V and J calls were adopted from that table, with D and trimming inferred from the DNA. Of about 80,000 clones in the sample, roughly 86% are singletons; the top ten hold 21%. The sequence was collected from a human donor in a cohort sampled during active COVID-19. The genes are TRBV28 and TRBJ1-6; 7 nucleotides align to TRBD1. Sample: peripheral blood. CDR3 sequence: CASSLEDRPLHF. The CDR3 bases are TGTGCCAGCAGTTTGGAGGACAGGCCCCTCCACTTT. The full variable domain, rest sourced from reference TRBV28 and TRBJ1-6, is DVKVTQSSRYLVKRTGEKVFLECVQDMDHENMFWYRQDPGLGLRLIYFSYDVKMKEKGDIPEGYSVSREKKERFSLILESASTNQTSMYLCASSLEDRPLHFGNGTRLTVT.